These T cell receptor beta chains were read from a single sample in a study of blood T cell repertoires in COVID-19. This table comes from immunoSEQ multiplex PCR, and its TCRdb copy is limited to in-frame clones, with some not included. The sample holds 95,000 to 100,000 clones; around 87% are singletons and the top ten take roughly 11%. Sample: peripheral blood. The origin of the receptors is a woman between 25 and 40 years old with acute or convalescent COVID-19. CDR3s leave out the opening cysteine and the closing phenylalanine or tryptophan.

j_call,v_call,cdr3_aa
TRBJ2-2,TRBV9,ASSPRGGGTGELF
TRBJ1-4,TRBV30,AWIGGREKLF
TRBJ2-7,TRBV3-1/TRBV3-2,ASSQVAGLAGGLTYEQY
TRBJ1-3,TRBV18,ASSPAEAGNTIY
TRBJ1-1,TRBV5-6,ASSAGTGAF
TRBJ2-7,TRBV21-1,ASSAQGRDEQY
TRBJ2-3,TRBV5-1,ASSPERLAGIDTQY
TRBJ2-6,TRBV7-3,ASPFSGLAGAGANVLT
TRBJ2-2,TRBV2,ASRQGFAGELF
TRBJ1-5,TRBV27,ASRGNDRRETQH